Each of the 3 T cell receptor beta chains below was sequenced from the same sample in a study of T cell responses to AZD1222 COVID-19 vaccine. Here immunoSEQ multiplex PCR was the method, and the copy in TCRdb shows in-frame clones only, minus some. The table shows about 160,000 clones, with about 90% occurring only once. Source: peripheral blood, taken on day 0 of AZD1222 vaccination. Receptors were obtained from an adult in good health.

The chain joins TRBV3-1 (or the pseudogene TRBV3-2) to TRBJ2-5; D unresolved. Trimming stripped 0 bases from V and 5 bases from J, with 10 bases between. This CDR3 contains 14 residues. Per germline, CDR1 LGHDT and CDR2 YNNKEL (reference sequence). CDR3 in amino acids: CASSQEDLRETQYF. CDR3 nucleotide sequence: TGTGCCAGCAGCCAAGAAGACTTAAGGGAGACCCAGTACTTC.

This sequence joins TRBV2 and TRBJ1-2; TRBD1 aligns across 7 bases. The V and J ends lost 5 bases and 0 bases, in that order; junction bases with no gene match: 9. CDR3 length equals 16 residues. Germline V CDR1 and CDR2: SNHLY, FYNNEI. The CDR3 region is CASSKTGSGANYGYTF. CDR3 in DNA: TGTGCCAGCAGTAAGACAGGGAGTGGGGCTAACTATGGCTACACCTTC.

This rearrangement joins TRBV19 to TRBJ1-2; D is uncertain. The CDR3 is made up of 12 amino acids. Germline assignment: CDR1 LNHDA and CDR2 SQIVND (reference sequence). Trimming took off 7 bases at V and 7 bases at J, with 13 bases between the two ends. CDR3 DNA sequence: TGTGCCAGTACTGGTCCGTTGAGTGGCTACACCTTC. It encodes CASTGPLSGYTF.